The T cell receptor (beta chain) described here comes from a study of cytomegalovirus exposure and HLA in healthy donors. The wider study: There were approximately 400 genotyped donors. Of these, roughly 82% fell in the genetic ancestry cluster associated with self-reported Caucasian donors. Study results and limitations: Later on, a genetic analysis was performed. It linked a missense variant in DCLRE1C with V- and J-gene trimming of TCR beta. A prior analysis recorded that most TCR beta V segments were productive about 87% or about 30% of the time.

The germline V gene has CDR1 GTSNPN and CDR2 SVGIG (reference sequence). The V and J ends lost 2 bases and 10 bases respectively, with 8 bases between them. This CDR3 is built from 11 residues. PCR was performed using 60 Vbeta and 13 Jbeta primers. The method was immunoSEQ multiplex PCR; TCRdb's version includes in-frame clones alone and lacks a portion of them. The profile shows 150,000 to 180,000 clones, about 76% of them singletons. This clone was found a few times. Its antigen remains unidentified. The receptor was isolated from a man aged 25-45 years in good health and CMV-seropositive. The chain is built from TRBV30 and TRBJ2-2; D is undetermined. Specimen: PBMCs. The CDR3: CAWSSTAELFF. The DNA of the CDR3 is TGTGCCTGGAGTAGTACTGCGGAGCTGTTTTTT.